One and the same sample provided the 30 T cell receptor beta chains below, sequenced in a study of regulatory T cells in long-lasting Graves disease. According to the study, TCR beta libraries were built with iRepertoire HTBI primers and CDR3-region Arm-PCR. TCRdb reanalysed the multiplex PCR reads using MiXCR and keeps one entry per CDR3 protein. Of 400,000 to 500,000 distinct CDR3 sequences listed, roughly 15% are singletons. Documented time point: newly diagnosed GD, antithyroid drugs for less than 3 months. The TCR library was made from RNA extracted from PBMCs. These same records also appear under a second study, on T cells in Graves' hyperthyroidism and ophthalmopathy.

This sample comprised peripheral blood mononuclear cells (PBMCs), obtained at new diagnosis, from a patient treated with antithyroid drugs. The receptors shown here come from a woman aged 40 to 50 with Graves disease.

For this clonotype: This may be a read error, as it is one base from a much larger clone. CDR3 amino acids: CASSATGSWVDEQSF. In DNA, the CDR3 is TGTGCCAGCTCAGCGACAGGGAGTTGGGTGGATGAGCAGTCCTTC. The chain combines TRBV18 with TRBJ2-1, with TRBD1 matching 7 bases. CDR3 length: 15 residues. CDR1 KGHSH and CDR2 LQKENI come from the germline V gene.

This clonotype has at least ten counts. In nucleotides, the CDR3 is TGTGCCAGCAGTTTATGGGGCCCCCTGGGGGAATCAATGAACACTGAAGCTTTCTTT. It encodes CASSLWGPLGESMNTEAFF. The V call is TRBV27, the J call TRBJ1-1; a weak D match, TRBD1 (5 bases). The germline CDR1 and CDR2 sequences are MNHEY and SMNVEV (reference sequence). CDR3 length: 19 amino acids. The V gene lost 1 base and the J gene lost 0 bases, with 21 bases spanning the gap.

This clonotype occurred many times. The chain's CDR3 is CASSTGTKEAFF. The CDR3 DNA reads as TGTGCCAGCTCAACCGGGACGAAGGAAGCTTTCTTT. The chain is built from TRBV18 and TRBJ1-1; D may be TRBD1 (5 bases). Germline loops: CDR1 KGHSH, CDR2 LQKENI. The germline V and J ends were trimmed by 5 bases and 8 bases, with 12 bases remaining between them. The CDR3 loop spans 12 amino acids.

About this clonotype: This may come from a read error, since a much larger clone is one base off. This chain uses TRBV5-5 with TRBJ2-7; D remains ambiguous. Per the germline V gene, CDR1 is SGHKS and CDR2 is YYEKEE (reference sequence). The V gene lost 5 bases and the J gene lost 7 bases, with 22 bases spanning the gap. The CDR3 spans 15 residues. The CDR3 spells CASSPVHGSYNEQYF. The CDR3 coding sequence is TGTGCCAGCAGTCCGGTCCACGGCTCCTACAATGAGCAGTACTTC.

This clonotype was counted ten times or more. The chain couples TRBV12-3 or TRBV12-4 to TRBJ2-6; weak D call: TRBD1 (6 bases). The CDR3 totals 15 residues. V lost 7 bases, J lost 3 bases, and 13 bases lay in between. In DNA form, the CDR3 reads TGTGCCAGCACTATACAGGGTTTTGGGGCCAACGTCCTGACTTTC. Translated: CASTIQGFGANVLTF.

This clonotype was counted at least ten times. The rearrangement joins TRBV13 to TRBJ2-5, with TRBD1 identical over 9 bases. V shed 3 bases, J shed 5 bases, and the junction held 7 bases outside the gene matches. CDR1 is PRHDT, CDR2 FYEKMQ, per germline (reference sequence). The CDR3 has 15 residues. CDR3 sequence: CASSLKQGAGETQYF. The CDR3 nucleotides read TGTGCCAGCAGCTTGAAACAGGGGGCGGGGGAGACCCAGTACTTC. Full variable domain (rest looked up from reference TRBV13 and TRBJ2-5): AAGVIQSPRHLIKEKRETATLKCYPIPRHDTVYWYQQGPGQDPQFLISFYEKMQSDKGSIPDRFSAQQFSDYHSELNMSSLELGDSALYFCASSLKQGAGETQYFGPGTRLLVL.

Worth noting for this clonotype: This may come from a read error, since a much larger clone is one base off. V is TRBV28 and J is TRBJ2-1; 9 positions match TRBD1. The ends lost 4 bases at V and 13 bases at J; junction bases unmatched: 20. This CDR3 contains 17 residues. Per germline, CDR1 MDHEN and CDR2 SYDVKM. CDR3 residues: CASSSEKDRGDQETQFF. DNA for the CDR3: TGTGCCAGCAGTTCAGAAAAGGACAGGGGCGACCAAGAGACCCAGTTCTTC.

The CDR3 here is CASSPQEGGSLTEAFF. CDR3 in DNA: TGTGCCAGCAGTCCCCAGGAGGGGGGCTCGCTCACTGAAGCTTTCTTT. The V and J genes are TRBV27 and TRBJ1-1; weak D call: TRBD1 (6 bases). V lost 5 bases, J lost 4 bases, and 20 bases lay in between. The germline gives CDR1 MNHEY, CDR2 SMNVEV (reference sequence). The CDR3 spans 16 residues.

Many counts were recorded for this clonotype. An end of the junction differs from the germline gene, which may be a read error. This chain links TRBV11-2 with TRBJ2-4; 10 nucleotides align to TRBD2. Germline CDR1 SGHAT, CDR2 FQNNGV. The CDR3 sequence is 13 residues long. CDR3 protein: CASSLDGGTSVFF. Here the CDR3 DNA reads TGTGCCAGCAGCTTAGATGGGGGGACTAGCGTATTCTTC.

This clonotype was detected ten times or more. J is TRBJ2-7 and V is TRBV20-1; TRBD2 matches 8 bases. The CDR3 has 16 amino acids. Losses at the gene ends were 0 bases for V and 2 bases for J; bases not matched to a gene: 9. The germline gives CDR1 DFQATT, CDR2 SNEGSKA (reference sequence). The CDR3 spells CSARDLSGSSPYEQYF. The CDR3 DNA follows: TGCAGTGCTAGAGATCTGAGCGGGAGCTCCCCCTACGAGCAGTACTTC.

This clonotype came up many times. J is TRBJ2-2 and V is TRBV12-3 or TRBV12-4; D uncertain. The V end was cut by 1 base, the J end by 7 bases, with 10 bases between. The CDR3 runs to 14 residues. CDR3 nucleotide sequence: TGTGCCAGCAGTTTAGGCCATAGTAGCGGGGAGCTGTTTTTT. Protein: CASSLGHSSGELFF.

This clonotype was seen more than once but under ten times. V is TRBV18 and J is TRBJ1-2; no reliable D call. With 2 bases removed from V and 4 bases from J, the gap between germline ends came to 11 bases. Germline CDR1 reads KGHSH; CDR2 reads LQKENI. The length of the CDR3 is 14 residues. CDR3 in DNA: TGTGCCAGCTCACCAAGTCCGGTTAGCTATGGCTACACCTTC. Its protein product is CASSPSPVSYGYTF.

This clonotype was counted at least ten times. This rearrangement joins TRBV19 to TRBJ2-7; D is unclear. This CDR3 region has 14 residues. Per germline, CDR1 LNHDA and CDR2 SQIVND (reference sequence). V was clipped by 1 base and J by 0 bases, with 7 bases between them. This CDR3 is CASSIGRDSYEQYF. In DNA form, the CDR3 reads TGTGCCAGTAGTATAGGTAGGGACTCCTACGAGCAGTACTTC. The variable domain in full, completed from reference TRBV19 and TRBJ2-7, reads DGGITQSPKYLFRKEGQNVTLSCEQNLNHDAMYWYRQDPGQGLRLIYYSQIVNDFQKGDIAEGYSVSREKKESFPLTVTSAQKNPTAFYLCASSIGRDSYEQYFGPGTRLTVT.

As to this clonotype: A much larger clone is a single base away; this may be a read error. V and J are TRBV7-8 and TRBJ1-1, with D tentatively TRBD1 (5 bases). Germline lookup yields CDR1 SGHVS and CDR2 FQNEAQ. This CDR3 is built from 15 residues. The CDR3 nucleotides are TGTGCCAGCAGCTTAGCGGGCCTTTTGGACACTGAAGCTTGCTTT. Amino acids: CASSLAGLLDTEACF.

This clonotype appeared many times. V and J are TRBV2 and TRBJ2-2, with 8 bases matching TRBD1. The CDR3 runs to 15 residues. V gave up 7 bases and J gave up 0 bases; unmatched junction bases: 4. Germline V gene data show CDR1 as SNHLY and CDR2 as FYNNEI. This chain's CDR3 is CASKSGQANTGELFF. CDR3 DNA: TGTGCCAGCAAATCGGGACAGGCGAACACCGGGGAGCTGTTTTTT.

This clonotype was seen ten or more times. The chain combines TRBV19 with TRBJ2-1; no clear D gene. Germline lookup yields CDR1 LNHDA and CDR2 SQIVND (reference sequence). The CDR3 length is 15 residues. V shed 1 base and J shed 0 bases, with 7 bases lying between them. CDR3 in DNA: TGTGCCAGTAGTATAGCTGATAACTCCTACAATGAGCAGTTCTTC. Encoded protein: CASSIADNSYNEQFF.

This clonotype was counted many times. In DNA, the CDR3 is TGTGCCTGGAGTGTTTCGGGCAGTCCAAACACCATATATTTT. This codes for CAWSVSGSPNTIYF. The chain links TRBV30 to TRBJ1-3; unclear D gene. Germline V CDR1 and CDR2: GTSNPN, SVGIG (reference sequence). V gave up 0 bases and J gave up 6 bases, with 12 bases separating them. CDR3 length: 14 residues.

This chain joins TRBV2 and TRBJ1-1; the match to TRBD1 covers 9 bases. The CDR3 is 15 amino acids. V dropped 8 bases and J dropped 5; count of bases not matched to a gene: 12. Germline V gives CDR1 SNHLY, CDR2 FYNNEI. The CDR3 nucleotides read TGTGCCAGCCATCCAGCGGGGACAGGGAGAACTGAAGCTTTCTTT. This codes for CASHPAGTGRTEAFF.

This clonotype has a handful of counts. The chain combines TRBV7-9 with TRBJ2-2; the D gene is possibly TRBD2 (6 bases). Germline values: CDR1 SEHNR, CDR2 FQNEAQ (reference sequence). The CDR3 sequence is 14 residues long. Between the trimmed V and J ends, which lost 5 bases and 3 bases, there was a span of 10 bases. DNA of the CDR3: TGTGCCAGCAGCGAAGGACTACACACCGGGGAGCTGTTTTTT. It specifies CASSEGLHTGELFF.

This chain connects TRBV20-1 to TRBJ1-4; D ambiguous. V was clipped by 0 bases and J by 6 bases, with 14 bases between them. Germline-derived CDR1 and CDR2 are DFQATT and SNEGSKA (reference sequence). There are 15 residues in the CDR3. The CDR3 region is CSARDIGQVDEKLFF. The CDR3 DNA is TGCAGTGCTAGAGATATAGGGCAGGTGGATGAAAAACTGTTTTTT.

This clonotype has ten or more counts. V usage is TRBV12-3 or TRBV12-4 and J usage is TRBJ2-7, with a tentative D call TRBD2 (6 bases). This CDR3 spans 12 amino acids. The V gene lost 8 bases and the J gene lost 7 bases, with 15 bases spanning the gap. This CDR3 reads CASSGGPGEQYF. The CDR3 bases are TGTGCCAGCTCCGGAGGGCCGGGTGAGCAGTACTTC.

This clonotype has only a few counts. The chain recombines TRBV5-1 with TRBJ1-2, with D hard to call. In germline, CDR1 is SGHRS, CDR2 YFSETQ. The CDR3 is made up of 14 amino acids. V was pared by 0 bases and J by 5 bases, with 11 bases between. In DNA form, the CDR3 reads TGCGCCAGCAGCTTGGGGCAGAAGGCTTATGGCTACACCTTC. It translates to CASSLGQKAYGYTF.

The sample holds a few counts of this clonotype. This chain links TRBV6-1 with TRBJ1-5; 8 bases are a match to TRBD1. CDR1 is MNHNS, CDR2 SASEGT, per germline. The CDR3 runs to 15 residues. The V and J ends lost 5 bases and 2 bases, in that order; junction bases with no gene match: 5. DNA of the CDR3: TGTGCCAGCAGTAACCTGGGACAGGGCAATCAGCCCCAGCATTTT. Its protein is CASSNLGQGNQPQHF.

The chain has TRBV6-1 and TRBJ1-4; no definite D call. The CDR3 runs 15 residues. From germline, CDR1 is MNHNS and CDR2 SASEGT. Trimming shortened V by 5 bases and J by 7 bases, and 17 bases separated the two germline ends. Here the CDR3 reads CASSPLTVLGEKLFF. CDR3 nucleotide sequence: TGTGCCAGCAGTCCACTCACCGTCTTGGGTGAAAAACTGTTTTTT.

The chain combines TRBV19 with TRBJ2-2; a weak D match, TRBD2 (6 bases). V shed 7 bases and J shed 7 bases, with 16 bases lying between them. The CDR3 length is 14 residues. The germline gives CDR1 LNHDA, CDR2 SQIVND (reference sequence). For the CDR3, the DNA is TGTGCCAGTAATGAGGAGGGGTGGGACGGGGAGCTGTTTTTT. Amino acids: CASNEEGWDGELFF.

There are many counts of this clonotype. This sequence joins TRBV12-3 or TRBV12-4 and TRBJ1-6; tentatively, D is TRBD1 (6 bases). CDR3 length equals 15 residues. The V end was cut by 2 bases, the J end by 7 bases, with 12 bases between. The CDR3 sequence: CASSLMWTANSPLHF. The CDR3 DNA reads as TGTGCCAGCAGTTTAATGTGGACAGCAAATTCACCCCTCCACTTT.

There are many counts of this clonotype. With a much larger clone just one base away, this may be a read error. V is TRBV7-9 and J is TRBJ1-1; 9 bases line up with TRBD1. This CDR3 is built from 14 residues. J gave up 0 bases and V 5 bases, and 1 base lay outside the gene matches. Germline lookup yields CDR1 SEHNR and CDR2 FQNEAQ (reference sequence). In DNA, the CDR3 is TGTGCCAGCAGCCGACAGGGGGTGAACACTGAAGCTTTCTTT. Translation: CASSRQGVNTEAFF.

This clonotype was seen a handful of times. The chain couples TRBV5-1 to TRBJ1-3; possibly TRBD1 for D (5 bases). V dropped 3 bases and J dropped 7 bases, with 11 bases sitting between them. Germline V gene sequence: CDR1 SGHRS, CDR2 YFSETQ. This CDR3 contains 13 residues. CDR3 sequence (DNA): TGCGCCAGCAGCTCCGCGGGGACGAACACCATATATTTT. Protein product: CASSSAGTNTIYF.

This clonotype was recorded at least ten times. The chain uses TRBV3-1 and TRBJ2-7; 11 positions agree with TRBD2. Unmatched junction bases numbered 5, after V lost 1 base and J lost 0 bases. Germline V gene lookup returns CDR1 LGHDT and CDR2 YNNKEL (reference sequence). CDR3 size: 17 residues. The CDR3 sequence is CASSQANSGRASYEQYF. For the CDR3, the DNA is TGTGCCAGCAGCCAAGCTAATAGCGGGAGGGCCTCCTACGAGCAGTACTTC.

This clonotype was seen a few times. This rearrangement joins TRBV9 to TRBJ2-3, with D unresolved. The germline CDR1 and CDR2 sequences are SGDLS and YYNGEE. Trimming pared 1 base from V and 6 bases from J, leaving 9 bases between. The CDR3 has 13 amino acids. This chain's CDR3 is CASSVLGTDTQYF. The CDR3 coding sequence is TGTGCCAGCAGCGTATTGGGTACGGATACGCAGTATTTT.